This is a list of T cell receptor beta chains from one sample in a study of regulatory T cells in long-lasting Graves disease. TCRdb itself ran the multiplex PCR reads through MiXCR, one entry per CDR3 protein. The sample yields 310,000 or so distinct CDR3 sequences, about 20% seen once. This specimen consisted of peripheral blood mononuclear cells (PBMCs), obtained when the disease was refractory, from a patient treated with antithyroid drugs. The receptors here all came from a female donor with Graves disease. Each CDR3 is given with its conserved first and last residue. The D gene is left open where the match is weak. Where a row states a size, it is once, few, many or the class of an expanded clone; other rows omit it.

size	V	J	D	CDR3	DNA
many	TRBV18	TRBJ1-2	TRBD1	CASSQLPGQGIYGYTF	TGTGCCAGCTCACAACTTCCGGGACAGGGAATCTATGGCTACACCTTC
-	TRBV4-2	TRBJ1-3	-	CASSQDDGGWENTIYF	TGTGCCAGCAGCCAGGATGACGGGGGGTGGGAAAACACCATATATTTT
few	TRBV6-1	TRBJ1-3	-	CASTAGNTIYF	TGTGCCAGCACCGCCGGAAACACCATATATTTT
few	TRBV5-1	TRBJ1-1	TRBD1	CASSLGGTGTGREAFF	TGCGCCAGCAGCTTGGGGGGGACCGGGACAGGAAGAGAAGCTTTCTTT
many	TRBV28	TRBJ1-4	-	CASNSGVREKLFF	TGTGCCAGCAACTCAGGGGTTAGAGAAAAACTGTTTTTT
many	TRBV12-3/TRBV12-4	TRBJ1-2	-	CASSLVSPGFYGYTF	TGTGCCAGCAGTTTAGTCTCACCGGGATTCTATGGCTACACCTTC
many	TRBV11-2	TRBJ2-2	-	CASSLSGQYTGELFF	TGTGCCAGCAGCTTATCTGGGCAGTACACCGGGGAGCTGTTTTTT
-	TRBV7-9	TRBJ2-3	TRBD2	CASSLAISGRTDTQYF	TGTGCCAGCAGCTTAGCAATTAGCGGGAGGACGGATACGCAGTATTTT
-	TRBV7-9	TRBJ1-1	-	CASSLIWGGTEAFF	TGTGCCAGCAGCTTAATTTGGGGTGGGACTGAAGCTTTCTTT
many	TRBV28	TRBJ2-1	TRBD2	CASSPIAGPSYNEQFF	TGTGCCAGCAGTCCCATAGCGGGACCATCCTACAATGAGCAGTTCTTC
many	TRBV19	TRBJ1-2	TRBD1	CATSTGAYGYTF	TGTGCCACCTCCACAGGGGCCTACGGCTACACCTTC
-	TRBV13	TRBJ2-5	-	CASSSLAPPGETQYF	TGTGCCAGCAGCTCCCTCGCCCCACCGGGGGAGACCCAGTACTTC
few	TRBV20-1	TRBJ2-7	TRBD1	CSARDLTGTGYEQYF	TGCAGTGCTAGAGATCTAACCGGGACAGGGTACGAGCAGTACTTC
-	TRBV3-1	TRBJ2-1	-	CASSQEPQWAILLNEQFF	TGTGCCAGCAGCCAAGAGCCTCAGTGGGCCATCCTCTTGAATGAGCAGTTCTTC
many	TRBV6-5	TRBJ2-7	-	CASSYGQTSHEQYF	TGTGCCAGCAGTTACGGACAGACGAGCCACGAGCAGTACTTC
many	TRBV6-5	TRBJ1-1	-	CASSYGEATEAFF	TGTGCCAGCAGTTACGGCGAGGCCACTGAAGCTTTCTTT
many	TRBV2	TRBJ2-2	TRBD1	CASRLGQGYSGELFF	TGTGCCAGCAGGCTGGGACAGGGATATTCCGGGGAGCTGTTTTTT
few	TRBV4-3	TRBJ2-7	-	CASSQDLRGGLYEQYF	TGCGCCAGCAGCCAAGATTTAAGGGGCGGGTTGTACGAGCAGTACTTC
many	TRBV27	TRBJ1-1	-	CASSMKGGVWNTEAFF	TGTGCCAGCAGTATGAAGGGGGGTGTATGGAACACTGAAGCTTTCTTT
-	TRBV6-1	TRBJ2-7	-	CASSAGRNYEQYF	TGTGCCAGCAGTGCGGGACGGAATTACGAGCAGTACTTC
many	TRBV11-3	TRBJ1-1	TRBD1	CASSSREGGTGRTEAFF	TGTGCCAGCAGCTCGCGGGAGGGCGGGACAGGGCGCACTGAAGCTTTCTTT
-	TRBV20-1	TRBJ2-7	-	CSASRGASREQYF	TGCAGTGCTAGTCGGGGGGCCTCGAGAGAGCAGTACTTC